This paragraph reports one T cell receptor (beta chain). Its antigen is unknown. TCRdb re-called the reads through MiXCR, storing one row per CDR3 protein. This table has approximately 910,000 distinct CDR3 sequences, 31% appearing once. Germline CDR1 MNHEY, CDR2 SMNVEV (reference sequence). The CDR3 sequence is 14 residues long. V lost 6 bases and J lost 5, with 16 bases in between. This entry is derived from a study of T cell repertoires in cytomegalovirus infection. As for the study in general: Used in the study were CMV epitopes, some recently identified and HLA-C-restricted, others well-studied and HLA-B-restricted. Public TCR beta signatures indicated both CMV infection and matching HLA type.

Study-wide points: Carriage of CMV together with the relevant HLA was identifiable through cumulative public TCR beta family frequency. CMV-specific TCR beta clonotypes restricted by HLA-C dominated the ex vivo response.

Sample: cultured CD8+ T cells from PBMCs, taken from culture after CMV antigen stimulation. The chain links TRBV27 to TRBJ1-2; possible D gene TRBD1, 5 bases. This TCR came from a human donor in good health (CMV status not recorded). Some clones in this sample may be carry-over from other donors' samples. CDR3 DNA: TGTGCCAGCAGCACCTTCGGGACGTCTTATGGCTACACCTTC. It specifies CASSTFGTSYGYTF.